This TCR beta chain appears in the sequencing data of a study of post-analysis software for immune sequencing data. As for the study in general: The disease courses spanned relapsing-remitting, secondary progressive and progressive-relapsing forms of multiple sclerosis. The study's findings and limits: Among multiple sclerosis patients, normalized Chao1 diversity was significantly below that of controls.

cDNA libraries for TCR beta contained unique molecular identifiers. TCRdb ran MiXCR on the PCR reads and lists one entry per CDR3 protein. The sample records around 400,000 distinct CDR3 sequences, approximately 38% being singletons. Concerning this clonotype itself: Its antigen is undetermined.

The sequence was obtained from a girl aged 10 to 17 with multiple sclerosis. The sequenced sample consisted of blood.

The CDR3 DNA sequence: TGTGCCAGCAGGGGCACTGAAGCTTTCTTT. Its protein product is CASRGTEAFF. The rearrangement links TRBV6-5 to TRBJ1-1; D uncertain. With 6 bases removed from V and 4 bases from J, the gap between germline ends came to 3 bases. The germline gives CDR1 MNHEY, CDR2 SVGAGI. The CDR3 runs to 10 residues.